The 18 T cell receptor beta chains below come from one sample, sequenced in a study of blood T cell repertoires in COVID-19. Repertoires were generated with immunoSEQ multiplex PCR, while TCRdb's copy carries only in-frame clones and drops some. The sample lists about 150,000 clones; about nine tenths were seen once. Source material: peripheral blood. The receptor set was obtained from a woman aged 55-70 years with active or convalescent COVID-19.

CDR3 sequence (DNA): TGTGCCAGCAGTTCATACAGGCTTCAGCCCCAGCATTTT. Amino acid sequence: CASSSYRLQPQHF. V is TRBV6-6 and J is TRBJ1-5; TRBD1 is a possible D gene (5 bases). The CDR3 sequence is 13 residues long. Germline assignment: CDR1 MNHNY and CDR2 SVGAGI (reference sequence). Trimming shortened V by 4 bases and J by 6 bases, and 10 bases separated the two germline ends.

The chain uses TRBV19 and TRBJ2-1; TRBD2 is a possible D gene (5 bases). Germline V lookup: CDR1 LNHDA, CDR2 SQIVND (reference sequence). V was shortened by 6 bases and J by 0 bases, with 12 bases between the two germline ends. The CDR3 runs to 15 residues. The chain's CDR3 is CASREGPSSYNEQFF. The CDR3 nucleotides read TGTGCCAGTAGAGAGGGCCCCAGCTCCTACAATGAGCAGTTCTTC.

The chain combines TRBV7-9 with TRBJ2-3, with 9 bases fitting TRBD1. V lost 5 bases to trimming and J lost 0 bases; unmatched junction nucleotides: 3. The CDR3 totals 15 residues. CDR1 is SEHNR, CDR2 FQNEAQ, per germline (reference sequence). The CDR3 here is CASSPDRGSTDTQYF. The CDR3 DNA reads as TGTGCCAGCAGCCCAGACAGGGGGAGCACAGATACGCAGTATTTT.

V usage is TRBV5-4 and J usage is TRBJ1-2; no firm D call. Per germline, CDR1 SGHNT and CDR2 YYREEE (reference sequence). This CDR3 comprises 15 residues. V was clipped by 0 bases and J by 8 bases, with 17 bases between them. CDR3 residues: CASSLDTVRSGGYTF. Written as DNA, the CDR3 is TGTGCCAGCAGCTTGGATACGGTGAGGAGTGGGGGCTACACCTTC.

The V gene is TRBV5-6, the J gene TRBJ2-5, with 8 bases lining up with TRBD1. Unmatched junction bases numbered 2, after V lost 4 bases and J lost 3 bases. The CDR3 contains 13 residues. Per germline, CDR1 SGHDT and CDR2 YYEEEE. The CDR3 spells CASSLTGEETQYF. CDR3 bases: TGTGCCAGCAGCCTGACAGGGGAAGAGACCCAGTACTTC.

This clone was detected a few times. This chain connects TRBV23-1 to TRBJ1-5; the match to TRBD1 covers 8 bases. TRBV23-1 falls under the ORF class, with uncertain function. V lost 2 bases to trimming and J lost 8 bases; unmatched junction nucleotides: 8. The CDR3 has 15 amino acids. The CDR3 region is CASSQQGQGKEPQHF. Here the CDR3 DNA reads TGCGCCAGCAGTCAACAAGGACAGGGTAAGGAGCCCCAGCATTTT.

The J gene is TRBJ2-5, the V gene TRBV10-3; possibly TRBD2 for D (6 bases). The CDR3 loop spans 14 amino acids. V lost 6 bases to trimming and J lost 2 bases, with 13 bases between them. Germline V gene lookup returns CDR1 ENHRY and CDR2 SYGVKD. CDR3 region: CAISRGTAQETQYF. Here the CDR3 DNA reads TGTGCCATCAGCCGCGGGACGGCTCAAGAGACCCAGTACTTC.

V is TRBV9 and J is TRBJ1-2, with unresolved D. The germline V and J ends were trimmed by 0 bases and 6 bases, with 15 bases remaining between them. This CDR3 has 15 residues. CDR1 SGDLS and CDR2 YYNGEE come from the germline V gene. The CDR3 DNA reads as TGTGCCAGCAGCGTAGGACCGGAGCAGAGCCATGGCTACACCTTC. Residues: CASSVGPEQSHGYTF.

This clone was seen a single time. The chain has TRBV21-1 and TRBJ2-3; the D call TRBD2 from the table was never checked on the DNA. TRBV21-1 is a listed pseudogene. The CDR3 length is 15 residues. The CDR3 DNA sequence: TGTGCCAGCAGAAACGGACTGCATTCGGGAGATACGCAGTATTTT. Its protein is CASRNGLHSGDTQYF.

The chain carries TRBV10-3 and TRBJ1-2; 7 nucleotides match TRBD1. This CDR3 is built from 13 residues. Germline CDR1 ENHRY, CDR2 SYGVKD. J lost 2 bases, V lost 4 bases, and 1 base had no gene match. The CDR3 is CAISATGNYGYTF. In DNA, the CDR3 is TGTGCCATCAGTGCGACAGGGAACTATGGCTACACCTTC.

CDR3 in DNA: TGCGCCAGCAGCTACGGGACTAGTTCCGGGGAGCTGTTTTTT. Its translation is CASSYGTSSGELFF. The rearrangement joins TRBV5-1 to TRBJ2-2; 8 bases fit TRBD2. Looked up from germline, CDR1 is SGHRS and CDR2 is YFSETQ. The CDR3 loop spans 14 amino acids. J was trimmed by 6 bases and V by 3 bases; bases with no gene match: 4.

This chain joins TRBV27 and TRBJ2-7, with 10 bases fitting TRBD1. Germline values: CDR1 MNHEY, CDR2 SMNVEV (reference sequence). CDR3 length equals 18 residues. V gave up 5 bases and J gave up 2 bases; unmatched junction bases: 15. The CDR3, as DNA: TGTGCCAGCAGTGATTTCTTTTCCCGGGACAGGGGAACCTACGAGCAGTACTTC. Its translation is CASSDFFSRDRGTYEQYF.

This chain uses TRBV21-1 with TRBJ1-5; the table's TRBD1 call for D was not verified on the DNA. TRBV21-1 corresponds to a pseudogene. The CDR3 is made up of 17 amino acids. The CDR3 loop reads CASSPRTVDYSNQPQHF. The CDR3 nucleotides read TGTGCCAGCAGCCCCCGGACAGTTGATTATAGCAATCAGCCCCAGCATTTT.

This chain joins TRBV19 and TRBJ1-2; 11 bases line up with TRBD1. The CDR3 is 15 residues long. Germline assignment: CDR1 LNHDA and CDR2 SQIVND (reference sequence). V shed 4 bases, J shed 2 bases, and the junction held 3 bases outside the gene matches. The CDR3 DNA follows: TGTGCCAGTAGTACCGGGACAGGGGGAAACTATGGCTACACCTTC. Its translation is CASSTGTGGNYGYTF.

The gene calls are TRBV10-3 and TRBJ1-1; 12 bases agree with TRBD1. The CDR3 spans 15 residues. Germline trimming cut 1 base from V and 4 bases from J; bases unmatched to any gene: 1. Germline CDR1 and CDR2: ENHRY and SYGVKD. The CDR3 DNA sequence: TGTGCCATCAGTGAGTGGGGACAGGGGGCCACTGAAGCTTTCTTT. Its protein product is CAISEWGQGATEAFF.

The chain links TRBV5-1 to TRBJ2-5; D is undetermined. Per germline, CDR1 SGHRS and CDR2 YFSETQ. Trimming took 0 bases from V and 2 from J, leaving 11 bases between them. The CDR3 extends over 15 amino acids. This CDR3 reads CASSLASYIQETQYF. In nucleotides, the CDR3 is TGCGCCAGCAGCTTGGCGTCGTATATACAAGAGACCCAGTACTTC. The full variable domain, in which reference TRBV5-1 and TRBJ2-5 provide the parts outside the CDR3, is KAGVTQTPRYLIKTRGQQVTLSCSPISGHRSVSWYQQTPGQGLQFLFEYFSETQRNKGNFPGRFSGRQFSNSRSEMNVSTLELGDSALYLCASSLASYIQETQYFGPGTRLLVL.

DNA of the CDR3: TGTGCCAGCACCGAACGGCCGGACAGGGACTCCGGCTACACCTTC. Amino acid sequence: CASTERPDRDSGYTF. The genes are TRBV7-2 and TRBJ1-2; 8 bases align to TRBD1. The germline CDR1 and CDR2 sequences are SGHTA and FQGNSA. V lost 7 bases, J lost 8 bases, and 15 bases stayed unmatched. CDR3 length: 15 amino acids.

The V call is TRBV5-6, the J call TRBJ2-7; tentative D call: TRBD2 (7 bases). V lost 3 bases to trimming and J lost 3 bases, with 13 bases between them. From germline, CDR1 is SGHDT and CDR2 YYEEEE. The CDR3 extends over 14 amino acids. CDR3 coding DNA: TGTGCCAGCAGCTCGGTGAGGGGGGGCTACGAGCAGTACTTC. Its translation: CASSSVRGGYEQYF.